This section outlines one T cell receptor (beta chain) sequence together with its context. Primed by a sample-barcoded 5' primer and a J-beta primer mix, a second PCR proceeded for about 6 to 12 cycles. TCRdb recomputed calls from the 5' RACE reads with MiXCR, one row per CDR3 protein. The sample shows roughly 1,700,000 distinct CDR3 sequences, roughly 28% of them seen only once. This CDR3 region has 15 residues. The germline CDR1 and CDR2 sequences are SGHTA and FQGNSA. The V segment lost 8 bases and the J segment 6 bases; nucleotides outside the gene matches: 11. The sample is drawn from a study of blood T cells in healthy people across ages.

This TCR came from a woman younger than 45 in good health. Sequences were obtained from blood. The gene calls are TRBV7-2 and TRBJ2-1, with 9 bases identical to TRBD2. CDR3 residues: CASGKWAGGSNEQFF. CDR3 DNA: TGTGCCAGCGGAAAATGGGCGGGAGGGAGCAATGAGCAGTTCTTC. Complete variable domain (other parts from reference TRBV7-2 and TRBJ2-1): GAGVSQSPSNKVTEKGKDVELRCDPISGHTALYWYRQSLGQGLEFLIYFQGNSAPDKSGLPSDRFSAERTGGSVSTLTIQRTQQEDSAVYLCASGKWAGGSNEQFFGPGTRLTVL.